This T cell receptor beta chain was identified in a study of T-cell memory formation after mild COVID-19 (dated by TCRdb to the early 2020s). As for the study more broadly: TCR sequence clusters from the two donors were largely donor specific. T-cell clones expanding and contracting after mild COVID-19 in a couple of donors were tracked by longitudinal TCRalpha and TCRbeta repertoire sequencing. The cohort was made up of two young adult volunteers, one female and one male, who were previously healthy.

Per the germline V gene (reference sequence), SEHNR is the CDR1 and FQNEAQ is the CDR2. The CDR3 has 12 amino acids, counting the end cysteine and phenylalanine. This entry keeps only the CDR3 DNA: 36 bases, framed from base 1. Trimming costs V 5 bases and J 8 bases, and their ends lie 12 bases apart. PBMCs were isolated by Ficoll-Paque density gradient centrifugation. Instrument on record: Illumina NovaSeq 6000. cDNA libraries for TCRalpha and TCRbeta were prepared by 5'RACE using constant-segment primers, with sample barcodes and unique molecular identifiers added. Trizol reagent was used to extract RNA from every sample. Libraries were amplified in two PCR steps, with a second sample barcode and Illumina TruSeq adapters added in the second step. Libraries were sequenced on an Illumina NovaSeq with 2 x 150 bp paired-end reads. The study's processing was this. Demultiplexing of reads and collapsing into UMI-guided consensus sequences were performed with migec v1.2.7. With mixcr v2.1.11, UMI consensuses were aligned to TRA and TRB V and J templates and assembled into clonotypes. A clonotype was counted as expanded or contracted only if both edgeR and NoisET called the change significant, with noise models trained on biological replicates. For edgeR calls, the thresholds were a false discovery rate-adjusted p below 0.01 and a log2 fold-change of 1. PCA with hierarchical clustering of max-normalized trajectories of the 1000 most abundant clonotypes was used as exploratory dynamics analysis. Separately sequenced CD4+ and CD8+ repertoires were used to assign a CD4 or CD8 phenotype to each responding clone. The public reads were reprocessed in TCRdb via fastp at Q25 and MiXCR, keeping in-frame beta chains. Entries that share a CDR3 protein sequence are merged under the most common genes and DNA. TCRdb's processing, not the authors' own work, is the source of the V and J calls. Counted in this sample were around 200,000 distinct CDR3 sequences; under 20% of them appeared once. Around 3.9% of the sample belongs to the ten largest clones.

Summary of the overall study and its limitations: From day 15 to 85, contracting clones showed balanced CD4/CD8 phenotypes, whereas a second wave of clones that expanded from day 15 to 37 leaned towards CD4+. Some responding clones were found in pre-infection memory, which suggests that pre-existing cross-reactive memory T cells took part in the SARS-CoV-2 response. Contracting CD4+ clones were located mainly in the CM and EM memory subsets, whereas CD8+ clones were found to be enriched in EMRA. Only a couple of mild cases were covered by the study, and larger cohorts that include severe cases with pre-infection samples were considered necessary. SARS-CoV-2 specificity of the second-wave clones peaking on day 37 was not confirmed.

This clonotype was seen only a few times. Its antigen is currently not known. Base qualities are not at hand, and no much larger clone is one base apart. The clonotype was recovered from a man between 18 and 35 years old who had mild COVID-19 (a few samples of this study predate the infection). The sample titles of this study are shuffled in the database, so cell type and time point are left out; the donor was told from shared clones. The sequenced sample was PBMCs or a T cell subset sorted from them (not recorded which). The chain joins TRBV7-9 to TRBJ1-2; the D gene cannot be resolved reliably. DNA sequence: TGTGCCAGCAGCCTGGGAGCTTTAGGCTACACCTTC. Translated, it reads CASSLGALGYTF.